This TCR beta chain was observed in a study of PD-1 blockade in classical Hodgkin lymphoma. Study conclusions and caveats: TCR diversity in CD4+, not CD8+, cells rose significantly by C4D1.

As for this clone: Its antigen is unidentified.

Profiled with immunoSEQ multiplex PCR; TCRdb holds only in-frame clones, not every one. Among 30,000 to 35,000 clones listed, around four fifths were seen once. CDR3 length: 16 amino acids. The V and J ends lost 0 bases and 0 bases respectively, with 11 bases between them. Germline CDR1 SGDLS, CDR2 YYNGEE. The time point: cycle 4 day 1 (C4D1), after six to seven weeks of nivolumab. Each of the patients experienced relapse following autologous stem cell transplantation, and their brentuximab vedotin exposure differed. Magnetic negative selection was used to purify CD4+ T cells from PBMCs that had been thawed.

Source: CD4+ T cells from blood, taken before the fourth cycle of nivolumab. This receptor was identified in a human donor with classical Hodgkin lymphoma. V gene TRBV9 combines with J gene TRBJ2-3; D assignment may be TRBD1 or TRBD2 (5 bases each). The CDR3 DNA reads as TGTGCCAGCAGCGTAGCAGGGCGGACTAGCACAGATACGCAGTATTTT. Protein: CASSVAGRTSTDTQYF.